Following are 30 T cell receptor beta chains from one sample sequenced in a study of blood T cell repertoires in COVID-19. Clones were read by immunoSEQ multiplex PCR, and TCRdb kept only the in-frame ones, dropping some. The sample contains 130,000 or so clones, 86% of which appear only once. Material: peripheral blood. These receptors came from an older woman with acute or convalescent COVID-19.

The chain joins TRBV9 to TRBJ2-1; 11 bases are shared with TRBD2. Germline lookup yields CDR1 SGDLS and CDR2 YYNGEE. J lost 8 bases, V lost 5 bases, and 9 bases had no gene match. CDR3 length: 15 amino acids. The CDR3 nucleotides read TGTGCCAGCAGTTTTCTAGCGGGGGGCGGGTATGAGCAGTTCTTC. Translating it yields CASSFLAGGGYEQFF.

The V gene is TRBV9, the J gene TRBJ2-3; no firm D call. Germline CDR1 SGDLS, CDR2 YYNGEE. V was clipped by 3 bases and J by 6 bases, with 11 bases between them. CDR3 length: 13 amino acids. CDR3 nucleotide sequence: TGTGCCAGCAGCGCCGACCGGGTGGATACGCAGTATTTT. It codes for CASSADRVDTQYF.

The rearrangement uses TRBV3-1 (or the pseudogene TRBV3-2) and TRBJ1-6, with a tentative D call TRBD1 (5 bases). The CDR3 totals 14 residues. V lost 0 bases, J lost 8 bases, and 8 bases lay in between. Germline V gene data show CDR1 as LGHDT and CDR2 as YNNKEL (reference sequence). The CDR3 sequence: CASSQETGHSPLHF. In DNA, the CDR3 is TGTGCCAGCAGCCAAGAAACAGGACATTCACCCCTCCACTTT.

The J gene is TRBJ1-4, the V gene TRBV21-1. TRBV21-1 is a recognized pseudogene. The CDR3 is made up of 15 amino acids. The CDR3 region is CASSRREPWREKLFF. CDR3 nucleotides: TGTGCCAGCAGCAGGCGAGAGCCCTGGAGAGAAAAACTGTTTTTT.

The chain uses TRBV7-6 and TRBJ2-3, with D maybe TRBD1 (5 bases). V was clipped by 2 bases and J by 0 bases, with 12 bases between them. The CDR3 is made up of 16 amino acids. Germline assignment: CDR1 SGHVS and CDR2 FNYEAQ. The CDR3 DNA sequence: TGTGCCAGCAGCTTAAATCCAGGGATTAGCACAGATACGCAGTATTTT. Encoded protein: CASSLNPGISTDTQYF. The entire variable domain, with the rest obtained from reference TRBV7-6 and TRBJ2-3, is as follows: GAGVSQSPRYKVTKRGQDVALRCDPISGHVSLYWYRQALGQGPEFLTYFNYEAQQDKSGLPNDRFSAERPEGSISTLTIQRTEQRDSAMYRCASSLNPGISTDTQYFGPGTRLTVL.

The chain combines TRBV28 with TRBJ2-1; 14 nucleotides match TRBD2. CDR3 length equals 16 residues. V was pared by 8 bases and J by 3 bases, with 6 bases of the junction left unmatched. The germline V gene has CDR1 MDHEN and CDR2 SYDVKM. The CDR3 nucleotides are TGTGCCAGCGAGGGACTAGCGGGGGCCCTCTACAATGAGCAGTTCTTC. This gives the protein CASEGLAGALYNEQFF.

This chain connects TRBV19 to TRBJ1-2; 7 bases are shared with TRBD1. The CDR3 runs 14 residues. The V gene end was trimmed by 7 bases and the J gene end by 4 bases; junction bases not matched to a gene: 9. Germline assignment: CDR1 LNHDA and CDR2 SQIVND (reference sequence). The CDR3 sequence: CASTRDSQTYGYTF. CDR3 nucleotides: TGTGCCAGTACCAGGGACAGCCAGACCTATGGCTACACCTTC.

The chain carries TRBV30 and TRBJ2-2; TRBD2 matches at 10 bases. CDR1 and CDR2 from the germline V gene are GTSNPN and SVGIG (reference sequence). The CDR3 is 14 amino acids. With 3 bases clipped from V and 6 bases from J, the junction kept 4 bases outside the gene matches. CDR3 coding DNA: TGTGCCTGGAGAAGCGGGGGGGCCTCCGGGGAGCTGTTTTTT. Residues: CAWRSGGASGELFF. Full variable domain (rest looked up from reference TRBV30 and TRBJ2-2): SQTIHQWPATLVQPVGSPLSLECTVEGTSNPNLYWYRQAAGRGLQLLFYSVGIGQISSEVPQNLSASRPQDRQFILSSKKLLLSDSGFYLCAWRSGGASGELFFGEGSRLTVL.

CDR3 sequence reads: CASSLAGRGLGETQYF. Here the CDR3 DNA reads TGTGCCAGCAGCTTAGCGGGGAGGGGGTTAGGGGAGACCCAGTACTTC. The genes are TRBV11-3 and TRBJ2-5, with a weak D call TRBD2 (7 bases). The CDR3 runs to 16 residues. CDR1 is SGHNT, CDR2 YENEEA, per germline. V was cut by 1 base and J by 5 bases, with 17 bases left in between.

The chain is built from TRBV27 and TRBJ1-3, with TRBD1 matching 7 bases. Germline CDR1 and CDR2: MNHEY and SMNVEV (reference sequence). V shed 3 bases and J 3 bases; nucleotides not matched to a gene: 5. The CDR3 consists of 15 residues. As DNA, the CDR3 is TGTGCCAGCAGTTTGGAAGGGGGCCTTGGAAACACCATATATTTT. As protein: CASSLEGGLGNTIYF.

A single count supports this clone. The rearrangement joins TRBV28 to TRBJ1-2; D ambiguous. Germline V CDR1 and CDR2: MDHEN, SYDVKM. There are 12 residues in the CDR3. The V end lost 9 bases, the J end lost 5 bases, and 13 bases lay between the germline ends. As DNA, the CDR3 is TGTGCCAGTCTTCGGGCGGGGTATGGCTACACCTTC. The encoded protein is CASLRAGYGYTF.

This chain links TRBV10-1 with TRBJ2-1; D unresolved. The CDR3 length is 14 residues. Deletions cut 2 bases from V and 3 bases from J, with 8 bases between. Looked up from germline, CDR1 is WNHNN and CDR2 is SYGVQD (reference sequence). The CDR3 sequence is CASSELQSYNEQFF. The CDR3 DNA reads as TGCGCCAGCAGTGAGCTACAGAGCTACAATGAGCAGTTCTTC.

This CDR3 is CATTGPAGTGELFF. The CDR3 nucleotides are TGTGCCACCACAGGACCGGCGGGCACCGGGGAGCTGTTTTTT. This sequence joins TRBV24-1 and TRBJ2-2; a weak D match, TRBD2 (5 bases). V lost 8 bases and J lost 4, with 13 bases in between. The CDR3 extends over 14 amino acids. CDR1 is KGHDR, CDR2 SFDVKD, per germline.

This sequence joins TRBV9 and TRBJ1-1, with TRBD1 matching over 7 bases. Germline values: CDR1 SGDLS, CDR2 YYNGEE. The ends lost 4 bases at V and 5 bases at J; junction bases unmatched: 8. This CDR3 comprises 14 residues. Here the CDR3 DNA reads TGTGCCAGCAGCCCCAGGGGGGTGGGGACTGAAGCTTTCTTT. Translated, it gives CASSPRGVGTEAFF.

The chain uses TRBV21-1 and TRBJ2-6; TRBD2, as called in the table, went unchecked against the DNA. TRBV21-1 represents a pseudogene. This CDR3 has 19 residues. CDR3 in DNA: TGTGCCAGCAGCAAAGTAGAGGGAGGGGGGAGCTCTGGGGCCAACGTCCTGACTTTC. Its protein is CASSKVEGGGSSGANVLTF.

This clone was detected only once. The rearrangement joins TRBV6-2 or TRBV6-3 to TRBJ2-7, with 7 nucleotides matching TRBD1. CDR3 length equals 16 residues. Germline CDR1 MNHEY, CDR2 SVGEGT. V was pared by 5 bases and J by 9 bases, with 19 bases of the junction left unmatched. CDR3 sequence (DNA): TGTGCCAGCAGTGACCCCGGGACAGACCTGATGAGTAGGCAGTACTTC. Its translation: CASSDPGTDLMSRQYF.

The chain recombines TRBV15 with TRBJ2-1, with a weak D call TRBD2 (6 bases). The CDR3 loop spans 17 amino acids. The V gene's germline CDR1 is LNHNV and CDR2 YYDKDF (reference sequence). Trimming took 0 bases from V and 5 from J, leaving 17 bases between them. The CDR3 nucleotides are TGTGCCACCAGCAGAGATCGTCCTGGAGGGTTCGACAATGAGCAGTTCTTC. This codes for CATSRDRPGGFDNEQFF.

The chain joins TRBV20-1 to TRBJ1-1; D is unclear. Deletions cut 1 base from V and 7 bases from J, with 4 bases between. Germline V lookup: CDR1 DFQATT, CDR2 SNEGSKA (reference sequence). This CDR3 contains 10 residues. The CDR3 protein is CSARGVEAFF. Written as DNA, the CDR3 is TGCAGTGCTAGAGGCGTTGAAGCTTTCTTT.

The chain couples TRBV20-1 to TRBJ2-7, with a possible D match to TRBD2 (6 bases). Germline assignment: CDR1 DFQATT and CDR2 SNEGSKA (reference sequence). The CDR3 runs to 14 residues. Trimming cost V 3 bases and J 2 bases, with 14 bases left between them. This chain's CDR3 is CSASVTRGAYEQYF. DNA of the CDR3: TGCAGTGCTAGTGTGACTAGAGGGGCCTACGAGCAGTACTTC.

The chain links TRBV19 to TRBJ2-5; possibly TRBD1 for D (5 bases). CDR1 LNHDA and CDR2 SQIVND come from the germline V gene (reference sequence). The CDR3 has 12 residues. V was clipped by 5 bases and J by 4 bases, with 8 bases between them. CDR3 residues: CASSSDRETQYF. The CDR3 DNA sequence: TGTGCCAGTAGTTCCGACAGAGAGACCCAGTACTTC.

The CDR3 DNA is TGTGCCAGCAGCTTGGGACAGGGCCTACTATCCAATGAGCAGTTCTTC. Translated, it gives CASSLGQGLLSNEQFF. The V call is TRBV11-3, the J call TRBJ2-1, with 9 positions matching TRBD1. V trimming: 3 bases; J trimming: 6 bases; junction bases outside the gene matches: 9. Germline V gene data show CDR1 as SGHNT and CDR2 as YENEEA. The CDR3 is 16 amino acids.

J is TRBJ1-4 and V is TRBV6-1; D is uncertain. The germline CDR1 and CDR2 sequences are MNHNS and SASEGT. The CDR3 is made up of 12 amino acids. The V gene lost 1 base and the J gene lost 8 bases, with 5 bases spanning the gap. Written as DNA, the CDR3 is TGTGCCAGCAGTGAAGGAGGAGAAAAACTGTTTTTT. Its translation: CASSEGGEKLFF.

The chain couples TRBV11-1 to TRBJ2-4; the match to TRBD1 covers 7 bases. CDR3 size: 16 residues. Germline-derived CDR1 and CDR2 are SGHAT and FQDESV (reference sequence). Trimming took 5 bases from V and 0 from J; bases not matched to a gene: 7. CDR3 nucleotide sequence: TGTGCCAGCAGCCCAGGACAGGTTCTAGCCAAAAACATTCAGTACTTC. Protein: CASSPGQVLAKNIQYF.

V and J are TRBV28 and TRBJ2-2; maybe TRBD1 (6 bases). The V gene's germline CDR1 is MDHEN and CDR2 SYDVKM. The length of the CDR3 is 13 residues. Trimming left V 8 bases short and J 3 bases short, with 10 bases between. The CDR3 is CASYRADTGELFF. CDR3 in DNA: TGTGCCAGCTACAGGGCGGACACCGGGGAGCTGTTTTTT.

This clone came up once. The rearrangement uses TRBV7-9 and TRBJ2-5; tentatively, D is TRBD1 (5 bases). The CDR3 sequence is 14 residues long. Germline V lookup: CDR1 SEHNR, CDR2 FQNEAQ (reference sequence). Trimming stripped 7 bases from V and 4 bases from J, with 16 bases between. CDR3 sequence reads: CASTPGRQGETQYF. For the CDR3, the DNA is TGTGCCAGCACTCCCGGAAGGCAGGGAGAGACCCAGTACTTC.

CDR3 region: CATSRGWGAVSTDTQYF. In DNA form, the CDR3 reads TGTGCCACCAGCAGAGGGTGGGGAGCGGTTAGCACAGATACGCAGTATTTT. The chain joins TRBV15 to TRBJ2-3, with a possible D match to TRBD2 (5 bases). V lost 1 base and J 0 bases, leaving 14 bases between the germline ends. This CDR3 has 17 amino acids. The germline V gene encodes CDR1 LNHNV and CDR2 YYDKDF (reference sequence).

The chain is built from TRBV7-2 and TRBJ2-3; 7 nucleotides match TRBD1. The V and J ends lost 7 bases and 2 bases, in that order; junction bases with no gene match: 9. The length of the CDR3 is 15 residues. Looked up from germline, CDR1 is SGHTA and CDR2 is FQGNSA. The DNA for the CDR3 is TGTGCCAGCATCACTCAGACAGGGCACACAGATACGCAGTATTTT. Amino acids: CASITQTGHTDTQYF.

The J gene is TRBJ2-7, the V gene TRBV5-4; 15 bases agree with TRBD2. After removal of 4 bases from V and 3 bases from J, the junction contained 5 bases not matched to a gene. Germline CDR1 SGHNT, CDR2 YYREEE (reference sequence). CDR3 length: 16 amino acids. The CDR3 region is CASSPGTSGGIYEQYF. Here the CDR3 DNA reads TGTGCCAGCAGCCCCGGGACTAGCGGGGGGATCTACGAGCAGTACTTC.

The chain employs TRBV14 and TRBJ1-6; no clear D. V lost 1 base and J lost 7, with 14 bases in between. The CDR3 totals 16 residues. Looked up from germline, CDR1 is SGHDN and CDR2 is FVKESK. CDR3 DNA: TGTGCCAGCAGCCAAGGAGGCGCGGGTGGAAATTCACCCCTCCACTTT. Translating it yields CASSQGGAGGNSPLHF.

This clone was seen more than once but under ten times. This chain joins TRBV29-1 and TRBJ1-2; TRBD1 matches 7 bases. The CDR3 extends over 14 amino acids. J gave up 2 bases and V 3 bases, and 6 bases lay outside the gene matches. The germline CDR1 and CDR2 sequences are SQVTM and ANQGSEA. CDR3 bases: TGCAGCGTTGATACAGGGGAAAGAAACTATGGCTACACCTTC. Its translation is CSVDTGERNYGYTF.